The clone carrying this T cell receptor beta chain was counted a few times. The data belong to a study of blood T cell repertoires in COVID-19. Across the whole study: The analysed material was cDNA or gDNA that came from T cells, B-cell-depleted T cells, or PBMCs.

TCRdb's table, derived via immunoSEQ multiplex PCR, lists solely in-frame clones and lacks some. The sample includes fewer than 350,000 clones, 70% to 90% of them seen just once. V lost 4 bases and J 6 bases, leaving 12 bases between the germline ends. Germline V gene lookup returns CDR1 SNHLY and CDR2 FYNNEI. CDR3 length: 14 amino acids. Participants had their cohort set by participant-reported clinical history. This chain joins TRBV2 and TRBJ2-2, with D maybe TRBD2 (6 bases). This sequence originates from a man aged 25-45 years who had recovered from COVID-19. Sequenced material: PBMCs or T cells enriched from blood (not recorded which). As DNA, the CDR3 is TGTGCCAGCAGTGCTAGCGACTTCTCCGGGGAGCTGTTTTTT. It encodes CASSASDFSGELFF.